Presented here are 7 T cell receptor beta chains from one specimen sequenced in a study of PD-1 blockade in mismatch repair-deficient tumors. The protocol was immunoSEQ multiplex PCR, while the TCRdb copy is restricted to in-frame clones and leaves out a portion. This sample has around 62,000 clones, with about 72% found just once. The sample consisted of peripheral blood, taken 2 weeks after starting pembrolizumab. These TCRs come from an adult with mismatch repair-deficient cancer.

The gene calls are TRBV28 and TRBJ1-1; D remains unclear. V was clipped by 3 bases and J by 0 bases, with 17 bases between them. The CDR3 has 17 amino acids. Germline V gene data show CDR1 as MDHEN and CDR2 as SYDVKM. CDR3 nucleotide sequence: TGTGCCAGCAGTTTCCATTATTACCGGGCCTTGAACACTGAAGCTTTCTTT. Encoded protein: CASSFHYYRALNTEAFF.

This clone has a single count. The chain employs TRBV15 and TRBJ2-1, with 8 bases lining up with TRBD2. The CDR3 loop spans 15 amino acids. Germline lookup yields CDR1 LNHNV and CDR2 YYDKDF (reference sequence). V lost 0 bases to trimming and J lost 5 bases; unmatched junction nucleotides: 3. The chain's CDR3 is CATSRDGRADNEQFF. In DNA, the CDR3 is TGTGCCACCAGCAGAGACGGGAGGGCGGACAATGAGCAGTTCTTC.

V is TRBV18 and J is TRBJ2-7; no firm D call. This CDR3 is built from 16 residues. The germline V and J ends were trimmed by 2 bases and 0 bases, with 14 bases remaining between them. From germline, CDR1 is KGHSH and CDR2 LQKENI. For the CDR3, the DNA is TGTGCCAGCTCACCAGTGCAGCCGGGCAGCTCCTACGAGCAGTACTTC. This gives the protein CASSPVQPGSSYEQYF.

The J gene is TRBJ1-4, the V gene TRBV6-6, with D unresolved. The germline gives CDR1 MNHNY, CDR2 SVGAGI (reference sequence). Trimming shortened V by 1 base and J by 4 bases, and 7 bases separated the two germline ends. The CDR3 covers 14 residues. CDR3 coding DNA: TGTGCCAGCAGTTACTTCCCCGGTAATGAAAAACTGTTTTTT. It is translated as CASSYFPGNEKLFF.

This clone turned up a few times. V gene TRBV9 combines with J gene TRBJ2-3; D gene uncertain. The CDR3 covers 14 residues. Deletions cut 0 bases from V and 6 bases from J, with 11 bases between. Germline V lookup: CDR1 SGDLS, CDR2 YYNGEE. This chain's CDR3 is CASSVGDTWDTQYF. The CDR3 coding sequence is TGTGCCAGCAGCGTAGGTGACACTTGGGATACGCAGTATTTT.

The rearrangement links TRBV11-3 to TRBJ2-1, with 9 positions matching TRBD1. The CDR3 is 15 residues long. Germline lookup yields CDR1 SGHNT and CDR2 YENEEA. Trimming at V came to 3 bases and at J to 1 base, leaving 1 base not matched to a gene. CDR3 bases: TGTGCCAGCAGCTTCGGGACAGGGTCCTACAATGAGCAGTTCTTC. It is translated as CASSFGTGSYNEQFF.

The DNA for the CDR3 is TGTGCCAGCAGCCCATCTAGCCGGGAGACCCAGTACTTC. The encoded protein is CASSPSSRETQYF. The chain joins TRBV7-2 to TRBJ2-5; TRBD2 might be the D (5 bases). This CDR3 is 13 amino acids long. V lost 5 bases and J 5 bases, leaving 12 bases between the germline ends. Germline CDR1 is SGHTA and CDR2 is FQGNSA. The whole variable domain, filled in from reference TRBV7-2 and TRBJ2-5, reads GAGVSQSPSNKVTEKGKDVELRCDPISGHTALYWYRQSLGQGLEFLIYFQGNSAPDKSGLPSDRFSAERTGGSVSTLTIQRTQQEDSAVYLCASSPSSRETQYFGPGTRLLVL.